These 19 T cell receptor beta chains were sequenced from one sample in a study of blood T cells in healthy people across ages. Through a sample-barcoded 5' primer and a J-beta primer mix, a second PCR was run for roughly 6 to 11 cycles. TCRdb passed the 5' RACE reads through MiXCR, listing each CDR3 protein once. The sample includes 1.5 million to 2 million distinct CDR3 sequences, 28% of them seen just once. Source material: blood. Receptors originate from a woman aged 30 to 39 in good health.

This clonotype occurred a few times. The V gene is TRBV6-5, the J gene TRBJ1-1; 9 bases map to TRBD1. V was pared by 6 bases and J by 6 bases, with 8 bases of the junction left unmatched. The CDR3 has 14 amino acids. Germline CDR1 MNHEY, CDR2 SVGAGI. CDR3 in amino acids: CASSSGTGRAEAFF. CDR3 coding DNA: TGTGCCAGCAGCTCCGGGACAGGGCGCGCTGAAGCTTTCTTT.

In its sample, this clonotype was seen many times. This chain links TRBV20-1 with TRBJ2-1; 8 positions match TRBD2. Germline V CDR1 and CDR2: DFQATT, SNEGSKA (reference sequence). V gave up 3 bases and J gave up 8 bases; unmatched junction bases: 3. The CDR3 extends over 12 amino acids. In nucleotides, the CDR3 is TGCAGTGCTAGCGGGAGGGCCTATGAGCAGTTCTTC. Translating it yields CSASGRAYEQFF.

The chain joins TRBV7-2 to TRBJ2-5; 10 nucleotides agree with TRBD2. Germline trimming cut 11 bases from V and 11 bases from J; bases unmatched to any gene: 14. Germline assignment: CDR1 SGHTA and CDR2 FQGNSA. This CDR3 is built from 13 residues. The CDR3 bases are TGTGCCGCCCAGCGGGAGGGCTCCTACGATCAGTACTTC. Protein sequence: CAAQREGSYDQYF.

The CDR3 DNA reads as TGCGCCAGCAGCCAAGATTGGAATACGCAGTATTTT. Residues: CASSQDWNTQYF. This chain joins TRBV4-1 and TRBJ2-3, with D hard to call. The CDR3 contains 12 residues. Trimming cost V 0 bases and J 7 bases, with 5 bases left between them. The germline CDR1 and CDR2 sequences are MGHRA and YSYEKL.

Notes on this clonotype: Mismatch with germline at one junction end may stem from a read error. The chain uses TRBV14 and TRBJ2-6, with 7 bases lining up with TRBD1. The CDR3 spans 17 residues. The germline gives CDR1 SGHDN, CDR2 FVKESK. This chain's CDR3 is CASSHRQGVNGANVRTF. CDR3 coding DNA: TGTGCCAGCAGCCACCGACAGGGTGTGAACGGGGCCAACGTCCGGACTTTC.

This clonotype was observed at least ten times. The chain employs TRBV20-1 and TRBJ2-1; 13 positions agree with TRBD2. Germline V lookup: CDR1 DFQATT, CDR2 SNEGSKA (reference sequence). V lost 3 bases to trimming and J lost 6 bases; unmatched junction nucleotides: 11. CDR3 length equals 17 residues. The CDR3 region is CSASSHQGLAGANEQFF. CDR3 coding DNA: TGCAGTGCTAGCAGCCACCAAGGACTAGCGGGAGCCAATGAGCAGTTCTTC.

The rearrangement uses TRBV7-9 and TRBJ2-3, with D tentatively TRBD2 (6 bases). CDR3 length: 14 residues. V lost 5 bases and J lost 5, with 14 bases in between. Per germline, CDR1 SEHNR and CDR2 FQNEAQ (reference sequence). The CDR3 is CASSGGTGLDTQYF. The DNA of the CDR3 is TGTGCCAGCAGCGGGGGGACCGGGCTAGATACGCAGTATTTT.

As to this clonotype: The junction departs from the called germline gene at one end, perhaps through a read error. The chain carries TRBV7-7 and TRBJ2-4, with 8 bases that match TRBD1. The J call is in doubt because the DNA end fits TRBJ2-7 better. Germline V gives CDR1 SSHAT, CDR2 FNYEAQ (reference sequence). The length of the CDR3 is 15 residues. The CDR3, as DNA: TGTGCTAGCAGTCCCGACAGGGGACTTATCCACGAGCAGTACTTC. Its protein is CASSPDRGLIHEQYF.

V and J are TRBV5-1 and TRBJ2-2; tentative D call: TRBD1 (5 bases). CDR1 is SGHRS, CDR2 YFSETQ, per germline. V was shortened by 0 bases and J by 7 bases, with 10 bases between the two germline ends. The CDR3 has 14 amino acids. DNA of the CDR3: TGCGCCAGCAGCTTGGAACAGGCCGGCGGGGAGCTGTTTTTT. Protein sequence: CASSLEQAGGELFF.

This clonotype was seen more than once but under ten times. The rearrangement links TRBV20-1 to TRBJ1-2; D not certain. The CDR3 is 14 residues long. V lost 3 bases and J lost 0, with 11 bases in between. Germline V gene sequence: CDR1 DFQATT, CDR2 SNEGSKA (reference sequence). The CDR3 coding sequence is TGCAGTGCTAGTCTCTCCAAAGCTAACTATGGCTACACCTTC. It translates to CSASLSKANYGYTF.

This chain joins TRBV6-6 and TRBJ1-2, with 9 bases aligning to TRBD1. V gave up 6 bases and J gave up 0 bases; unmatched junction bases: 8. From germline, CDR1 is MNHNY and CDR2 SVGAGI (reference sequence). The CDR3 length is 16 residues. CDR3 sequence (DNA): TGTGCCAGCAGACCCGACAGGGGGTCAGCTAACTATGGCTACACCTTC. Residues: CASRPDRGSANYGYTF.

About this clonotype itself: Being one base from a much bigger clone, this may be a read error. No conserved phenylalanine or tryptophan ends this CDR3, so it is likely a read error. V gene TRBV11-2 combines with J gene TRBJ2-1; D unresolved. Germline CDR1 is SGHAT and CDR2 is FQNNGV. Trimming pared 1 base from V and 7 bases from J, leaving 14 bases between. This CDR3 contains 15 residues. CDR3 sequence (DNA): TGTGCCAGCAGCTTAGCCTGGAACGCCGGAAATGAGCAGTTCATC. It specifies CASSLAWNAGNEQFI.

The chain links TRBV5-1 to TRBJ2-3; D possibly corresponds to TRBD2 (6 bases). CDR1 is SGHRS and CDR2 is YFSETQ in the germline V gene. Between the trimmed V and J ends, which lost 0 bases and 5 bases, there was a span of 16 bases. There are 16 residues in the CDR3. Here the CDR3 reads CASSLETGGVGDTQYF. For the CDR3, the DNA is TGCGCCAGCAGCTTGGAGACCGGCGGGGTCGGAGATACGCAGTATTTT.

As for this clonotype: Germline and junction disagree at one end, which may indicate a read error. The chain employs TRBV5-1 and TRBJ2-1; D remains ambiguous. Germline lookup yields CDR1 SGHRS and CDR2 YFSETQ. CDR3 length: 12 amino acids. CDR3 in amino acids: CASSLFDNEQFF. CDR3 DNA: TGTGCCAGCAGTTTGTTCGACAATGAGCAGTTCTTC. The whole variable domain, filled in from reference TRBV5-1 and TRBJ2-1, reads KAGVTQTPRYLIKTRGQQVTLSCSPISGHRSVSWYQQTPGQGLQFLFEYFSETQRNKGNFPGRFSGRQFSNSRSEMNVSTLELGDSALYLCASSLFDNEQFFGPGTRLTVL.

This clonotype was counted ten times or more. The chain is built from TRBV20-1 and TRBJ1-2; 8 nucleotides line up with TRBD1. Trimming took 6 bases from V and 6 from J; bases not matched to a gene: 9. Germline CDR1 DFQATT, CDR2 SNEGSKA (reference sequence). This CDR3 is 13 amino acids long. CDR3 in amino acids: CSAQPDRGNGYTF. CDR3 nucleotides: TGCAGTGCCCAACCCGACAGGGGAAATGGCTACACCTTC.

Of note for this clonotype: It may be a read error: a sequence one base away is much more abundant. The V and J genes are TRBV10-3 and TRBJ2-1; a possible D gene is TRBD1 (5 bases). The CDR3 consists of 13 residues. CDR1 is ENHRY, CDR2 SYGVKD, per germline. V was shortened by 3 bases and J by 11 bases, with 14 bases between the two germline ends. CDR3: CAISDPDIIKQFF. CDR3 DNA: TGTGCCATCAGTGATCCGGACATCATAAAGCAGTTCTTC.

V and J are TRBV6-6 and TRBJ1-1; the D is unclear. The CDR3 has 13 residues. Trimming left V 6 bases short and J 10 bases short, with 18 bases between. Germline values: CDR1 MNHNY, CDR2 SVGAGI (reference sequence). The CDR3 spells CASSPRQAGGAFF. CDR3 in DNA: TGTGCCAGCAGCCCTAGGCAGGCTGGTGGAGCTTTCTTT.

The J gene is TRBJ2-7, the V gene TRBV12-3 or TRBV12-4; 8 positions agree with TRBD2. CDR3 length equals 15 residues. V shed 1 base and J 2 bases; nucleotides not matched to a gene: 4. CDR3 in DNA: TGTGCCAGCAGTTTAGGAGACGGGGGGGCCTACGAGCAGTACTTC. Translating it yields CASSLGDGGAYEQYF.

The V call is TRBV3-1, the J call TRBJ1-5; D may be TRBD1 (5 bases). Germline CDR1 reads LGHDT; CDR2 reads YNNKEL (reference sequence). The CDR3 has 12 residues. Trimming stripped 5 bases from V and 9 bases from J, with 11 bases between. The CDR3 sequence is CASSAGMGPQHF. The CDR3, as DNA: TGTGCCAGCAGCGCAGGGATGGGGCCCCAGCATTTT.